This TCR beta chain was documented in a study of blood T cell repertoires in COVID-19. In the study overall: COVID-19 samples from acute and convalescent phases originated in the United States, Italy and Spain. PBMCs, B-cell-depleted T cells, or T cells were the source of the cDNA or gDNA that made up the material.

Source study methods: Quantification of nucleated cells was approximated via reference gene primer amplification. The table came from immunoSEQ multiplex PCR; TCRdb's copy has only in-frame clones and leaves some out. The D gene and trimming were derived from the DNA, and the V and J assignments and clone size from that table. The table lists over 150,000 clones, roughly 84% of them singletons, with about 11% in the top ten. V was pared by 4 bases and J by 0 bases, with 13 bases between. CDR1 MDHEN and CDR2 SYDVKM come from the germline V gene. The CDR3 covers 15 residues. V gene TRBV28 combines with J gene TRBJ2-7, with D possibly TRBD1 on 6 matching bases. The sequence was obtained from a woman older than 75 with active or convalescent COVID-19. Sequenced sample: peripheral blood. This chain's CDR3 is CASSSRAGVSYEQYF. The CDR3 DNA reads as TGTGCCAGCAGTTCCCGGGCAGGGGTCTCCTACGAGCAGTACTTC.